Presented here are 12 T cell receptor beta chains from one specimen sequenced in a study of T cell responses to AZD1222 COVID-19 vaccine. TCRdb keeps only in-frame clones here, not all; method: immunoSEQ multiplex PCR. This sample yields about 86,000 clones, of which approximately 89% are seen a single time; around 2% belongs to the top ten. The sequences come from peripheral blood, collected on day 0 of AZD1222 vaccination. These TCRs come from an adult in good health.

The chain links TRBV28 to TRBJ1-4; D not resolved. V dropped 2 bases and J dropped 8 bases, with 3 bases sitting between them. The CDR3 has 11 amino acids. The germline CDR1 and CDR2 sequences are MDHEN and SYDVKM. CDR3 loop: CASSLGEKLFF. The CDR3 DNA reads TGTGCCAGCAGTTTAGGGGAAAAACTGTTTTTT.

The sample holds one count of this clone. The V and J genes are TRBV5-6 and TRBJ2-3; D is uncertain. The ends were cut back, 4 bases at V and 6 bases at J, with 24 bases in the middle. Germline V CDR1 and CDR2: SGHDT, YYEEEE. This CDR3 is 17 amino acids long. This chain's CDR3 is CASSPSGVGLLRDTQYF. The CDR3 bases are TGTGCCAGCAGCCCTTCTGGGGTAGGCCTATTAAGGGATACGCAGTATTTT.

V and J are TRBV18 and TRBJ2-6; TRBD2 agrees at 13 bases. This CDR3 comprises 18 residues. V dropped 3 bases and J dropped 4; count of bases not matched to a gene: 6. Germline assignment: CDR1 KGHSH and CDR2 LQKENI. CDR3 DNA sequence: TGTGCCAGCTCACCTCGGACTAGCGGGAGTACCGGGGCCAACGTCCTGACTTTC. It encodes CASSPRTSGSTGANVLTF. Full variable domain (outside the CDR3, taken from reference TRBV18 and TRBJ2-6): NAGVMQNPRHLVRRRGQEARLRCSPMKGHSHVYWYRQLPEEGLKFMVYLQKENIIDESGMPKERFSAEFPKEGPSILRIQQVVRGDSAAYFCASSPRTSGSTGANVLTFGAGSRLTVL.

The chain combines TRBV18 with TRBJ1-2; unclear D gene. The CDR3 runs to 14 residues. V was shortened by 3 bases and J by 8 bases, with 16 bases between the two germline ends. CDR1 and CDR2 from the germline V gene are KGHSH and LQKENI. The CDR3 region is CASSPSPDPGGYTF. CDR3 sequence (DNA): TGTGCCAGCTCACCCTCTCCGGACCCCGGGGGCTACACCTTC. Full variable domain (missing parts from reference TRBV18 and TRBJ1-2): NAGVMQNPRHLVRRRGQEARLRCSPMKGHSHVYWYRQLPEEGLKFMVYLQKENIIDESGMPKERFSAEFPKEGPSILRIQQVVRGDSAAYFCASSPSPDPGGYTFGSGTRLTVV.

The chain employs TRBV10-1 and TRBJ1-4; TRBD1 aligns across 9 bases. The germline V gene encodes CDR1 WNHNN and CDR2 SYGVQD (reference sequence). The CDR3 is 16 residues long. J was trimmed by 0 bases and V by 4 bases; bases with no gene match: 3. CDR3 bases: TGCGCCAGCAGTGGGGACAGGGATGCAACTAATGAAAAACTGTTTTTT. This translates into CASSGDRDATNEKLFF.

This chain joins TRBV30 and TRBJ1-5; D not resolved. Trimming left V 1 base short and J 5 bases short, with 9 bases between. Germline CDR1 is GTSNPN and CDR2 is SVGIG (reference sequence). The CDR3 is made up of 13 amino acids. CDR3 bases: TGTGCCTGGAGTGAAGGGTTCTATCAGCCCCAGCATTTT. It encodes CAWSEGFYQPQHF.

The chain combines TRBV3-1 (or the pseudogene TRBV3-2) with TRBJ1-3; 7 bases are a match to TRBD1. The trim removed 4 bases at V and 0 bases at J, leaving 3 bases unmatched. CDR3 length: 15 residues. Germline CDR1 reads LGHDT; CDR2 reads YNNKEL (reference sequence). The CDR3 bases are TGTGCCAGCAGCCCTACAGGGGTCTCTGGAAACACCATATATTTT. As protein: CASSPTGVSGNTIYF.

The sample holds a few counts of this clone. The chain employs TRBV7-2 and TRBJ2-7; D is uncertain. In germline, CDR1 is SGHTA, CDR2 FQGNSA. V gave up 0 bases and J gave up 5 bases, with 8 bases separating them. The CDR3 consists of 13 residues. The CDR3 DNA reads as TGTGCCAGCAGCTTAGCTGGCTGGAACGAGCAGTACTTC. Translating gives CASSLAGWNEQYF.

This clone was seen just once. The CDR3 DNA follows: TGTGCCAGCAGCTTCCCCGGGACAGGGAACTATGGCTACACCTTC. Translated: CASSFPGTGNYGYTF. The chain joins TRBV5-4 to TRBJ1-2; 9 bases fit TRBD1. This CDR3 is built from 15 residues. J gave up 2 bases and V 2 bases, and 4 bases lay outside the gene matches. The germline V gene encodes CDR1 SGHNT and CDR2 YYREEE (reference sequence).

The chain employs TRBV7-9 and TRBJ2-7; 7 bases are a match to TRBD1. Germline V lookup: CDR1 SEHNR, CDR2 FQNEAQ (reference sequence). The CDR3 is 14 residues long. V was clipped by 4 bases and J by 4 bases; unmatched bases: 7. The CDR3 spells CASSSRQGTYEQYF. The CDR3 DNA reads as TGTGCCAGCAGCTCACGACAGGGAACGTACGAGCAGTACTTC.

V and J are TRBV7-8 and TRBJ1-1; 12 bases fit TRBD1. The germline V gene has CDR1 SGHVS and CDR2 FQNEAQ. V shed 5 bases, J shed 6 bases, and the junction held 10 bases outside the gene matches. The CDR3 covers 16 residues. For the CDR3, the DNA is TGTGCCAGCAGCCCGGGGACAGGGGGCTTAAGAGCTGAAGCTTTCTTT. Its translation is CASSPGTGGLRAEAFF.

The chain joins TRBV18 to TRBJ1-1; D gene ambiguous. The CDR3 loop spans 14 amino acids. V shed 4 bases and J shed 1 base, with 10 bases lying between them. CDR1 and CDR2 (germline): KGHSH, LQKENI. Written as DNA, the CDR3 is TGTGCCAGCTCACTCAGCGTCGAGAACACTGAAGCTTTCTTT. It specifies CASSLSVENTEAFF.